Included here is one T cell receptor (beta chain) sequence, with context. Per the original data handling: From reference gene primer amplification, estimates of nucleated cell counts were derived. Only in-frame clones appear in the TCRdb table, and some are missing; sequencing was by immunoSEQ multiplex PCR. V and J calls and clone size are copied from that table; D and trimming were computed from the DNA. This table holds some 270,000 clones, 70% to 90% found once. This specimen comes from a study of blood T cell repertoires in COVID-19. About the study: Donors in the United States, Italy and Spain gave samples during acute or convalescent COVID-19. Sources were T cells, B-cell-depleted T cells, or PBMCs; the material itself was cDNA or gDNA.

This CDR3 region has 17 residues. V trimming: 7 bases; J trimming: 1 base; junction bases outside the gene matches: 8. Germline CDR1 is SEHNR and CDR2 is FQNEAQ (reference sequence). The sequence was collected from a woman aged 70-85 years with acute or convalescent COVID-19. The sequencing sample was made of peripheral blood. The J gene is TRBJ2-6, the V gene TRBV7-9; 9 nucleotides agree with TRBD1. DNA for the CDR3: TGTGCCAGCAACAGACAGGGGGGACCGTCTGGGGCCAACGTCCTGACTTTC. Amino acids: CASNRQGGPSGANVLTF.